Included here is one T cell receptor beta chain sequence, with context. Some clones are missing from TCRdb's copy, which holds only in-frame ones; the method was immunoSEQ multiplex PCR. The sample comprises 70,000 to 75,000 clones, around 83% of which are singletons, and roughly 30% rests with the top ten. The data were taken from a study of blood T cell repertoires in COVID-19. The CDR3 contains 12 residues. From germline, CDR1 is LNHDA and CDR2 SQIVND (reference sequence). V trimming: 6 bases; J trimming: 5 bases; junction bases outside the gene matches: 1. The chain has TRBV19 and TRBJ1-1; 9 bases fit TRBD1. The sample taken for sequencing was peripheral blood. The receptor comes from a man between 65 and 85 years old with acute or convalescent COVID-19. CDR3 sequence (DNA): TGTGCCAGTAGGACAGGGGGGACTGAAGCTTTCTTT. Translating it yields CASRTGGTEAFF. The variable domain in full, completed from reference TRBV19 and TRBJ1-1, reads DGGITQSPKYLFRKEGQNVTLSCEQNLNHDAMYWYRQDPGQGLRLIYYSQIVNDFQKGDIAEGYSVSREKKESFPLTVTSAQKNPTAFYLCASRTGGTEAFFGQGTRLTVV.